This paragraph covers one T cell receptor beta chain sequence. The CDR3 covers 13 residues. The germline gives CDR1 MNHEY, CDR2 SVGAGI. The V and J ends lost 0 bases and 6 bases respectively, with 6 bases between them. Original analysis: Nucleated cell number was recorded as an estimate derived from reference gene primer amplification. The table came from immunoSEQ multiplex PCR; TCRdb's copy has only in-frame clones and leaves some out. V and J calls and clone size are those listed in that table; D and trimming were worked out from the DNA. The sample lists around 270,000 clones; around nine tenths were seen once. This record comes from a study of blood T cell repertoires in COVID-19. Study-level background: Researchers got acute and convalescent COVID-19 samples from the United States, Italy and Spain. PBMCs, B-cell-depleted T cells, or T cells provided the cDNA or gDNA that made up the material.

The origin of this receptor is a middle-aged man with acute or convalescent COVID-19. The V gene is TRBV6-5, the J gene TRBJ1-3; D remains ambiguous. What was sequenced was peripheral blood. The CDR3, as DNA: TGTGCCAGCAGTTACTCGAGGGAAAACACCATATATTTT. Its translation: CASSYSRENTIYF.